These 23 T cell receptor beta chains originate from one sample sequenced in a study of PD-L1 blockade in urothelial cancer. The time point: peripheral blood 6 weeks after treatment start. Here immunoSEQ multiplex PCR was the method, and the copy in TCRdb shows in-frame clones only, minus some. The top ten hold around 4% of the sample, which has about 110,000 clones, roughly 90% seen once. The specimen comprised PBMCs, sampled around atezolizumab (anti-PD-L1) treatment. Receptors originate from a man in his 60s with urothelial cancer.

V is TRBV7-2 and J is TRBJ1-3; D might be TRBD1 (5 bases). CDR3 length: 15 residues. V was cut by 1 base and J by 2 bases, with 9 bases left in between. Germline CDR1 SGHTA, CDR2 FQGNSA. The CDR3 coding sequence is TGTGCCAGCAGCTTAGTGGCGGGGGCTGGAAACACCATATATTTT. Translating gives CASSLVAGAGNTIYF.

The CDR3 reads CATSGNLGLAGVEEQFF. The CDR3 DNA sequence: TGTGCCACCAGCGGTAACTTGGGACTAGCGGGAGTAGAGGAGCAGTTCTTC. The V gene is TRBV15, the J gene TRBJ2-1; 14 bases agree with TRBD2. CDR1 and CDR2 (germline): LNHNV, YYDKDF (reference sequence). V lost 5 bases and J lost 10; bases outside the gene matches: 13. The length of the CDR3 is 17 residues.

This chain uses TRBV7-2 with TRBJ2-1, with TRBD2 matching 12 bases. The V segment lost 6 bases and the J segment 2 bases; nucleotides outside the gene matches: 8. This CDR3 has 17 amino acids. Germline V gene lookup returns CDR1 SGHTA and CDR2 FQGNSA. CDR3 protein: CASRGLAGSGTYNEQFF. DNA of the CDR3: TGTGCCAGCAGGGGACTAGCGGGCTCTGGCACCTACAATGAGCAGTTCTTC. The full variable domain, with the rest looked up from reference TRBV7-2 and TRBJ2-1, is GAGVSQSPSNKVTEKGKDVELRCDPISGHTALYWYRQSLGQGLEFLIYFQGNSAPDKSGLPSDRFSAERTGGSVSTLTIQRTQQEDSAVYLCASRGLAGSGTYNEQFFGPGTRLTVL.

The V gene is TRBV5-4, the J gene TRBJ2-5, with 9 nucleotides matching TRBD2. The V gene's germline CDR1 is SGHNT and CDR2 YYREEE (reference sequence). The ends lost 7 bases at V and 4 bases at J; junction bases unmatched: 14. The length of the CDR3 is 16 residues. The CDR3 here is CASSPEGAGGRETQYF. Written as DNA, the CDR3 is TGTGCCAGCTCTCCGGAGGGGGCGGGGGGGCGAGAGACCCAGTACTTC.

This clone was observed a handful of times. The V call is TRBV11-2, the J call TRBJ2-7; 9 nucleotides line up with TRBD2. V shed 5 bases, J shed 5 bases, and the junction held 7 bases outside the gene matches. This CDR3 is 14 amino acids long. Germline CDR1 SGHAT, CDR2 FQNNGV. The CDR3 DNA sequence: TGTGCCAGCAGCCCCATAGCGGGGGTCCACGAGCAGTACTTC. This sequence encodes CASSPIAGVHEQYF. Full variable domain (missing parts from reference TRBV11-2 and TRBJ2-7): EAGVAQSPRYKIIEKRQSVAFWCNPISGHATLYWYQQILGQGPKLLIQFQNNGVVDDSQLPKDRFSAERLKGVDSTLKIQPAKLEDSAVYLCASSPIAGVHEQYFGPGTRLTVT.

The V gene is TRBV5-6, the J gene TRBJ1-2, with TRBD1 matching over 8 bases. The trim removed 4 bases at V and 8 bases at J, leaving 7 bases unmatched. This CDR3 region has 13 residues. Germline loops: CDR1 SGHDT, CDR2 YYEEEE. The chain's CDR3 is CASSPGQVRGYTF. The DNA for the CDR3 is TGTGCCAGCAGCCCGGGACAGGTCAGGGGCTACACCTTC. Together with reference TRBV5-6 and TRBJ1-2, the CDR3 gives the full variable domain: DAGVTQSPTHLIKTRGQQVTLRCSPKSGHDTVSWYQQALGQGPQFIFQYYEEEERQRGNFPDRFSGHQFPNYSSELNVNALLLGDSALYLCASSPGQVRGYTFGSGTRLTVV.

The CDR3 is CASSQGQGAEAFF. The CDR3 coding sequence is TGTGCCAGCAGCCAGGGACAGGGGGCTGAAGCTTTCTTT. This chain links TRBV7-2 with TRBJ1-1, with 11 nucleotides matching TRBD1. V lost 5 bases to trimming and J lost 6 bases; unmatched junction nucleotides: 2. The length of the CDR3 is 13 residues. Looked up from germline, CDR1 is SGHTA and CDR2 is FQGNSA.

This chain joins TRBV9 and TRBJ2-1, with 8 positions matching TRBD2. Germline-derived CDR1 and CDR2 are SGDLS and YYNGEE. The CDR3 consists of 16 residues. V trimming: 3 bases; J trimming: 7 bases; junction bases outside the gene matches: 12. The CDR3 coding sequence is TGTGCCAGCAGCGCCCTGTCGGGGGGGGGCGGGAATGAGCAGTTCTTC. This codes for CASSALSGGGGNEQFF.

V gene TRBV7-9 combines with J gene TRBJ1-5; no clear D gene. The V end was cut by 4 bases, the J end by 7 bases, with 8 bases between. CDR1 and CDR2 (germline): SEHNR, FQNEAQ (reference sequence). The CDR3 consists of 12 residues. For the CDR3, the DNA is TGTGCCAGCAGCTCTGACATCCAGCCCCAGCATTTT. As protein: CASSSDIQPQHF.

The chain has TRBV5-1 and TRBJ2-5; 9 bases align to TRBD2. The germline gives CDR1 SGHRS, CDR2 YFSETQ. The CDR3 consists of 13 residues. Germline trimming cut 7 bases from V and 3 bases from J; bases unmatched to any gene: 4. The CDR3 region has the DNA TGCGCCAGCGGAATAGCGGGAGAAGAGACCCAGTACTTC. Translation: CASGIAGEETQYF.

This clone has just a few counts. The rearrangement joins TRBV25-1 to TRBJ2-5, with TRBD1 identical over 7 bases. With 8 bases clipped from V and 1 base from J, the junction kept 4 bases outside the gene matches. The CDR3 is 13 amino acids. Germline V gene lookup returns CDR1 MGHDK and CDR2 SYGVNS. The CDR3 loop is CASRRTGQETQYF. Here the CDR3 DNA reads TGTGCCAGCCGAAGGACAGGCCAAGAGACCCAGTACTTC.

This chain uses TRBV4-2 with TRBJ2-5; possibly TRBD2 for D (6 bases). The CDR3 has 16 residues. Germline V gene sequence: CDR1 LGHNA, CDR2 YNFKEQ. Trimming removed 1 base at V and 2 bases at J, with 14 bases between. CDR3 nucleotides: TGTGCCAGCAGCCAAGGGGTTAGTGGGGGGCAAGAGACCCAGTACTTC. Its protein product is CASSQGVSGGQETQYF.

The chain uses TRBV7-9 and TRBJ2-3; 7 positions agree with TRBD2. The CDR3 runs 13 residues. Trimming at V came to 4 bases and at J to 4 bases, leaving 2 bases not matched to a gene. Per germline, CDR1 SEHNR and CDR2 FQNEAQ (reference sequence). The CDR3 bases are TGTGCCAGCAGCTCTACTAGCGCAGATACGCAGTATTTT. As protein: CASSSTSADTQYF.

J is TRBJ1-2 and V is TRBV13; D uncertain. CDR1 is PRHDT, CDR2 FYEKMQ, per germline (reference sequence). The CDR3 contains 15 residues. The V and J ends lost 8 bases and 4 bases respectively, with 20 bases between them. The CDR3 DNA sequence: TGTGCCAGCCTAGGACGGGGTGAGGTTACCTATGGCTACACCTTC. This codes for CASLGRGEVTYGYTF.

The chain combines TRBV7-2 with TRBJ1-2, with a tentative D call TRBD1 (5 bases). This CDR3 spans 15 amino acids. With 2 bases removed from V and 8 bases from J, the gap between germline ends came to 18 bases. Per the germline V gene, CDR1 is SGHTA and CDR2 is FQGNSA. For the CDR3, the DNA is TGTGCCAGCAGCTTAAGTGTGGGGGGGAATGAGGGCTACACCTTC. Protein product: CASSLSVGGNEGYTF.

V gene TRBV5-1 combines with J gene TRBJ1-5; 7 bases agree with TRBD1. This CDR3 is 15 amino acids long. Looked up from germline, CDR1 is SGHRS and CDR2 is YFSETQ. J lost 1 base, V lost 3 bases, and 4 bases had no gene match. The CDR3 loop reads CASSWDSTSNQPQHF. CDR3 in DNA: TGCGCCAGCAGCTGGGACAGTACGAGCAATCAGCCCCAGCATTTT.

The CDR3: CASSPGGARNQPQHF. In DNA, the CDR3 is TGTGCCAGCAGTCCCGGGGGGGCTCGAAATCAGCCCCAGCATTTT. This chain uses TRBV28 with TRBJ1-5; D possibly corresponds to TRBD1 (6 bases). The CDR3 consists of 15 residues. The V gene lost 5 bases and the J gene lost 4 bases, with 15 bases spanning the gap. Germline V CDR1 and CDR2: MDHEN, SYDVKM.

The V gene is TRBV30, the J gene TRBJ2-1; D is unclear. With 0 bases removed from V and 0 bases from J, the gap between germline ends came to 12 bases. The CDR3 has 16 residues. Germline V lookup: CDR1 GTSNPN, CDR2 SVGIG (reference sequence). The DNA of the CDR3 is TGTGCCTGGAGTGTACGGGTCATCAGCTCCTACAATGAGCAGTTCTTC. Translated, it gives CAWSVRVISSYNEQFF.

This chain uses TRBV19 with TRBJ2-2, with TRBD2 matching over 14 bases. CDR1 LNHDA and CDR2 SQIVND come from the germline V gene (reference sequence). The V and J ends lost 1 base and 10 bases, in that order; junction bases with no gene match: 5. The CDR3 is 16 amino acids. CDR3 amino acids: CASSIAGTSGGEELFF. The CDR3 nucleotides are TGTGCCAGTAGTATAGCCGGGACTAGCGGGGGAGAGGAGCTGTTTTTT.

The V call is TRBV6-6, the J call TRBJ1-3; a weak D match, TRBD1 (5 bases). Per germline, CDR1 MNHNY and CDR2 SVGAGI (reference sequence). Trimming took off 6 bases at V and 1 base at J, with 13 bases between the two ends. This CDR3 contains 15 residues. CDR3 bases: TGTGCCAGCAGACAGGCAACAGTTTCTGGAAACACCATATATTTT. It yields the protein CASRQATVSGNTIYF.

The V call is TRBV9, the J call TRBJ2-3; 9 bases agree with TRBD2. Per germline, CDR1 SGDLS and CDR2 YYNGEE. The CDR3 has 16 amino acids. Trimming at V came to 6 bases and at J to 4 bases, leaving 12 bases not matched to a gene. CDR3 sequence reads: CASTRTSERSADTQYF. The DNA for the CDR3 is TGTGCCAGCACACGGACTAGCGAACGAAGTGCAGATACGCAGTATTTT. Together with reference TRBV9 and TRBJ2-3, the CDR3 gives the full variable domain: DSGVTQTPKHLITATGQRVTLRCSPRSGDLSVYWYQQSLDQGLQFLIQYYNGEERAKGNILERFSAQQFPDLHSELNLSSLELGDSALYFCASTRTSERSADTQYFGPGTRLTVL.

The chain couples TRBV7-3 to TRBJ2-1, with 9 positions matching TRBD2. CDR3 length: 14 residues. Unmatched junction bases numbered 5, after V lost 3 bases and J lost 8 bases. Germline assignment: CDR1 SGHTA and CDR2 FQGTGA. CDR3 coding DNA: TGTGCCAGCAGCTTCGCGGGGGGGATCGATGAGCAGTTCTTC. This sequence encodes CASSFAGGIDEQFF.

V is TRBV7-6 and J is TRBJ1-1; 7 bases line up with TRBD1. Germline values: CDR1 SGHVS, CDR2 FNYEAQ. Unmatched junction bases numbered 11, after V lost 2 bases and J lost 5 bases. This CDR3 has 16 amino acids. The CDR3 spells CASSLPGGGGRTEAFF. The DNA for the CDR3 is TGTGCCAGCAGCTTACCAGGGGGAGGTGGACGGACTGAAGCTTTCTTT.